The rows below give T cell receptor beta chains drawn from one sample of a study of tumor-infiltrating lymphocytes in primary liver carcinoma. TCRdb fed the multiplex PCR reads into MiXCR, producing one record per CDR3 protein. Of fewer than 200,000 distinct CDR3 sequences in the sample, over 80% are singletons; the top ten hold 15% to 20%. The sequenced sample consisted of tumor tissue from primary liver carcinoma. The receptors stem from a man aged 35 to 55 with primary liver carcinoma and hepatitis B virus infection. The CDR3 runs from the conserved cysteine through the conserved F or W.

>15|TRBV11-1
CASDLAGGSTDTQYF
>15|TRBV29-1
CSVGTSAANTGGLSF
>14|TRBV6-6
CVSTHTEGSSPLHF
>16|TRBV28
CTSSFGGRPRGETQYF
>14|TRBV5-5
CVSSAGTLNYGYTF
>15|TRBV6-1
CISSEAVGGQGTQYF
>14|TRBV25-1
CASSETSVKNIQYF
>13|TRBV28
CASSPQPQETQYF
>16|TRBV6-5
CTSSYSKDRPSYEQYF
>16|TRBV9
CASSLRGTGGTQPQHF
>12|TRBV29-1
CSISQGRAEAFF
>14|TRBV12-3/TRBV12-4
CANSRIGGYDGYTF
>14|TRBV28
CTSSLGGKNTEAFF
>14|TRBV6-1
CARSEGDAVYEQYF
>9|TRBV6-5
CASVPGAFF
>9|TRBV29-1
CSVGQNGFF
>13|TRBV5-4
CVSHQGNNSPLLF
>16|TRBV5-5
CASSYPPAFEVIEHYF
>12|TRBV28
CASSGREFVAFF
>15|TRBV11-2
CASTASAVSKNIQYF
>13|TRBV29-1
CSVGSGSIADAFF
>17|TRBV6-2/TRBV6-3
CASSYGSAAGWGETHYF
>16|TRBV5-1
CASSPEPGGNTGELFF
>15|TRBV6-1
CVSSDPRQGVRAQYF
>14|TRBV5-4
CASSYPEVNTEAFF
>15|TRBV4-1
CASSPTGCTGSTIYF
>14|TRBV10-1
CPSIETRDQETQYF
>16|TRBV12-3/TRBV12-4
CAKSTGDRLSNQPQHF
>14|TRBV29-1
CSVSGTEASYTHYF
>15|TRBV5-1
CASSSATLRQETQYF
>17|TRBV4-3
CASRQERSSGILYEQFF
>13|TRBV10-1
CASSEGIYYEQCF
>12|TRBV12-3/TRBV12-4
CAIRQRVHGYTF
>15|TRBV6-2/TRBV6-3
CASSPLLASGEIQYF
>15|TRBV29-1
CSVGLAGGLYNEQSF
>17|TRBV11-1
CASSSNGISSLFNVQFF
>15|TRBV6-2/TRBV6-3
CASSYRGNGYNVQFF
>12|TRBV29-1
CSVMGNSGELFF
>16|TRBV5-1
CASSLNGRASTATQYF
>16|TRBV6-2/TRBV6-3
CARCSGRSRSSYEQYF
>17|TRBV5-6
CASSSNIQGRGYNEQFF
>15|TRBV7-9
CASSQTSGSFYEQYF
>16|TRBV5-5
CTSSLAQTGANYEQYF
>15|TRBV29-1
CSVWTSAANTGELFF
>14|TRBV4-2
CACSQGDRGHEQYF